The sequence of this T cell receptor beta chain was determined in a study of OX40 agonist ivuxolimab in advanced cancers. Across the whole study: Dose-escalation cases comprised hepatocellular carcinoma, melanoma, renal cell or head and neck cancer.

Overall study findings and caveats: Expanded clones tended on average to be more numerous among CD8+ T cells than CD4+.

With respect to this clone: Its matching antigen is unknown.

This CDR3 contains 15 residues. V lost 3 bases, J lost 4 bases, and 16 bases lay in between. Germline CDR1 reads SGDLS; CDR2 reads YYNGEE. Sequencing was performed with immunoSEQ multiplex PCR; in TCRdb, only in-frame clones are kept and a portion is missing. This sample has more than 40,000 clones, with around 82% found just once. The material sequenced was CD4+ or CD8+ T cells sorted from blood, taken in a trial of the OX40 agonist ivuxolimab. This TCR derives from an adult with an advanced solid tumor such as melanoma, head and neck, liver or kidney cancer. V is TRBV9 and J is TRBJ1-2; a possible D gene is TRBD1 (5 bases). The CDR3 sequence is CASSASGGISYGYTF. The CDR3 bases are TGTGCCAGCAGCGCATCCGGGGGGATTAGCTATGGCTACACCTTC. The whole variable domain, remainder taken from reference TRBV9 and TRBJ1-2, is DSGVTQTPKHLITATGQRVTLRCSPRSGDLSVYWYQQSLDQGLQFLIQYYNGEERAKGNILERFSAQQFPDLHSELNLSSLELGDSALYFCASSASGGISYGYTFGSGTRLTVV.